This T cell receptor beta chain was captured in a study of Ad26.COV2.S vaccination and SARS-CoV-2 variants. Study results and caveats: Vaccine recipients posted higher spike-specific TCR breadth than their placebo counterparts.

In the case of this clone: The antigen remains undetermined.

Treatment: about 20 received Ad26.COV2.S at low or high dose, single or two shots; several received placebo; per-sample allocation not given. The samples date from day 63 after the first vaccine or placebo injection. The CDR3 contains 12 residues. From germline, CDR1 is MNHEY and CDR2 SVGEGT. V was clipped by 5 bases and J by 5 bases, with 9 bases between them. This table comes from immunoSEQ multiplex PCR, and its TCRdb copy is limited to in-frame clones, with some not included. The table lists some 410,000 clones, 92% of them singletons, with about 1.7% in the top ten. This TCR derives from a person between 18 and 65 years old who received the Ad26.COV2.S COVID-19 vaccine or a placebo. The chain recombines TRBV6-2 or TRBV6-3 with TRBJ2-5; D remains ambiguous. The sequenced sample was peripheral blood, obtained in a trial of Ad26.COV2.S vaccine versus placebo. Here the CDR3 reads CASSQIWETQYF. CDR3 DNA sequence: TGTGCCAGCAGTCAAATATGGGAGACCCAGTACTTC.